This T cell receptor (beta chain) was observed in a study of T cell responses to AZD1222 COVID-19 vaccine. With regard to this clone: Its antigen is unidentified.

The table came from immunoSEQ multiplex PCR; TCRdb's copy has only in-frame clones and leaves some out. Among approximately 120,000 clones listed, 80% to 95% were seen once. The CDR3 extends over 13 amino acids. Germline V gene data show CDR1 as MNHEY and CDR2 as SMNVEV (reference sequence). Germline trimming cut 7 bases from V and 10 bases from J; bases unmatched to any gene: 12. Whole-study findings and limits: Just 5 to 7 people given AZD1222 tested seropositive at baseline. Two AZD1222 doses significantly raised spike-specific TCR breadth and depth over controls.

The origin of this receptor is an adult in good health. The chain links TRBV27 to TRBJ2-7; 8 bases match TRBD2. The sequencing used peripheral blood, collected on day 0 of AZD1222 vaccination. The CDR3 nucleotides read TGTGCCAGCAACCGGGGGGGGCGATCAGAACAGTACTTC. Protein sequence: CASNRGGRSEQYF.